These T cell receptor beta chains were read from a single sample in a study of T cells in Graves' hyperthyroidism and ophthalmopathy. TCRdb re-analysed the multiplex PCR reads in MiXCR, keeping a single row per CDR3 protein. The sample records roughly 840,000 distinct CDR3 sequences, around 38% being singletons. The sequencing input was blood. These receptors all stem from a young man with Graves' hyperthyroidism. The CDR3 runs from the conserved cysteine through the conserved F or W. The D gene is left open where the match is weak. Rows may omit the clone size; those that give it use once, few, many or a size class.

TRBJ1-1 | - | TRBV5-4 | - | CASSQDRLEAFF
TRBJ1-2 | - | TRBV5-8 | TRBD1 | CASSRGQEDGYTF
TRBJ2-2 | - | TRBV7-2 | - | CASSYEGVDTGELFF
TRBJ2-7 | - | TRBV19 | - | CASSSPQGRGYEQYF
TRBJ2-6 | - | TRBV7-8 | - | CASSLGSGHLSGANILTF
TRBJ1-1 | many | TRBV9 | - | CASSVESGLNTEAFF
TRBJ1-1 | - | TRBV5-4 | TRBD1 | CASSYQGAPAFF
TRBJ1-2 | - | TRBV20-1 | - | CSAIIGGWGYTF
TRBJ1-2 | - | TRBV2 | TRBD1 | CATSDRDRGDYGYTF
TRBJ1-2 | many | TRBV2 | TRBD1 | CASSYQGAGGYTF
TRBJ1-1 | - | TRBV14 | - | CASSLPTGTYVMNTEAFF
TRBJ2-5 | - | TRBV7-8 | - | CASSTQQETQYF
TRBJ2-5 | - | TRBV12-3/TRBV12-4 | - | CASSLGDSGQGTQYF
TRBJ2-5 | - | TRBV29-1 | - | CSSANREETQYF
- | - | TRBV9 | - | CASSDRDPGETQYF
TRBJ2-6 | - | TRBV5-6 | - | CASRPWFSGANVLTF
TRBJ1-2 | - | TRBV4-1 | - | CASSQGLGTVNYGHTF
TRBJ1-2 | - | TRBV29-1 | TRBD1 | CSVEDILTGGYGYTF
TRBJ1-1 | - | TRBV6-5 | TRBD1 | CASSYELGAPGGHEAFF
TRBJ1-6 | - | TRBV9 | - | CASGGGAAAPYNSPLHF
TRBJ1-5 | many | TRBV7-9 | TRBD1 | CASSSGQVLPQHF
- | - | TRBV6-5 | - | CASSYEGDAYEQYF
TRBJ2-1 | - | TRBV9 | TRBD2 | CASSVGEGGNEQFF
TRBJ2-2 | - | TRBV5-1 | - | CATTLTSRNTGELFF
TRBJ2-2 | - | TRBV6-5 | - | CASSYYLDSNTGELFF
TRBJ1-6 | once | TRBV2 | TRBD1 | CAGTGVRNSPLHF
TRBJ1-1 | many | TRBV7-9 | - | CASSFWGNTEAFF
TRBJ1-1 | - | TRBV20-1 | - | CSASSRRGAEAFF
TRBJ1-1 | - | TRBV11-2 | - | CASRPGGTMNTEAFF